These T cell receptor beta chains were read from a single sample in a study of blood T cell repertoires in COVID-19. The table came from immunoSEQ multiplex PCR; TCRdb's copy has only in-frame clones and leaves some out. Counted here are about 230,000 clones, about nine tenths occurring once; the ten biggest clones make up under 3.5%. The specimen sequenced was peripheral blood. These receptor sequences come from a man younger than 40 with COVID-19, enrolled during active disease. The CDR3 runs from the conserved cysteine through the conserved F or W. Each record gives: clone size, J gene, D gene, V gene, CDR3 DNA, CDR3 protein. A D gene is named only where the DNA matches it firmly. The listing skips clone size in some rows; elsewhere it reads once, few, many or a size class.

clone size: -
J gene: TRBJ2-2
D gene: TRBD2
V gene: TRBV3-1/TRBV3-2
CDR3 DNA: TGTGCCAGCAGCCTTGCAGACTGGGGACTACCTAACACCGGGGAGCTGTTTTTT
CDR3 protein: CASSLADWGLPNTGELFF

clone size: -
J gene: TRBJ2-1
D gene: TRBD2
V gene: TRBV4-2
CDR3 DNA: TGTGCCAGCAGCCAAGAGGGAATAGCGGGGGGACTTTACAATGAGCAGTTCTTC
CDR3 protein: CASSQEGIAGGLYNEQFF

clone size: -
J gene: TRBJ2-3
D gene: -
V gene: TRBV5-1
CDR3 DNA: TGCGCCAGCAGCTTGGGACAGGAGGTGGATACGCAGTATTTT
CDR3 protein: CASSLGQEVDTQYF

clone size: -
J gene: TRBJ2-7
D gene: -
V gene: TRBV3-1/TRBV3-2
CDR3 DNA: TGTGCCAGCAGCCAATCGGCGGCTACCGAGCAGTACTTC
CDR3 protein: CASSQSAATEQYF

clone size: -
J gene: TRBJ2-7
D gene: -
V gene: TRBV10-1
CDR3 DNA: TGCGCCGAGAGCACAGGCCCGGGACAAGGACTTCCTGAGCAGTACTTC
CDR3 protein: CAESTGPGQGLPEQYF

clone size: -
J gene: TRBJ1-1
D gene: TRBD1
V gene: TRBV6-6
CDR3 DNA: TGTGCCAGCAGTTACGGACAGGGGTACACTGAAGCTTTCTTT
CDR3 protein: CASSYGQGYTEAFF

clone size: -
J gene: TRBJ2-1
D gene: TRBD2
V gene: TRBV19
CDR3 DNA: TGTGCCAGTAGTATAACTAGCGGGAGGGGCTCCTACAATGAGCAGTTCTTC
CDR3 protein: CASSITSGRGSYNEQFF

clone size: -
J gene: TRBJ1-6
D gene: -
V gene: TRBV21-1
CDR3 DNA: TGTGCCAGCAGCAAAGCAGGGACAGGGAAACCCCCACCCCTCCACTTT
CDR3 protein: CASSKAGTGKPPPLHF

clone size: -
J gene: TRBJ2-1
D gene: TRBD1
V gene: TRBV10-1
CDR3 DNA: TGCGCCAGAGACAGGGCTTGGTACAATGAGCAGTTCTTC
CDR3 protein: CARDRAWYNEQFF

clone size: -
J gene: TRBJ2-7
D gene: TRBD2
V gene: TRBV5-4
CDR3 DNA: TGTGCCAGCAGCTTGGGGGGGTGGACTAGCAAGCTCTACGAGCAGTACTTC
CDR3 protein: CASSLGGWTSKLYEQYF

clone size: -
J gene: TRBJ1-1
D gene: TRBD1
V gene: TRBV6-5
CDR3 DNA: TGTGCCAGCAGTTACACAGGGGGCGCGGGAGCTTTCTTT
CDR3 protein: CASSYTGGAGAFF

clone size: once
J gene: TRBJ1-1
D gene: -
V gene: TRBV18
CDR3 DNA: TGTGCCAGCTCACCATCACAGGGAGCCACTGAAGCTTTCTTT
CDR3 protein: CASSPSQGATEAFF

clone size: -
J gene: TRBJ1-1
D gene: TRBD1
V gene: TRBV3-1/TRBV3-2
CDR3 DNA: TGTGCCAGCAGCCAAGAGACCGGGACAGGGAAGAAGTTGGACATGAACACTGAAGCTTTCTTT
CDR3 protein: CASSQETGTGKKLDMNTEAFF

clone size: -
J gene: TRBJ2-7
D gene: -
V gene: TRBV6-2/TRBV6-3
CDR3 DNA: TGTGCCAGCAGTTACTCTCCGGGACAAACCTACGAGCAGTACTTC
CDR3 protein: CASSYSPGQTYEQYF

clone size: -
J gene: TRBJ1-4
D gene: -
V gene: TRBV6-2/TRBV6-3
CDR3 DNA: TGTGCCAGCAGCCTATCCGGAGGCTCTAAGCAAGGAGTCAGAAATGAAAAACTGTTTTTT
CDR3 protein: CASSLSGGSKQGVRNEKLFF

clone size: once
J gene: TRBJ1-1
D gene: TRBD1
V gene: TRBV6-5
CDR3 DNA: TGTGCCAGCAGGTCGACAGGGACCACTGAAGCTTTCTTT
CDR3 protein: CASRSTGTTEAFF

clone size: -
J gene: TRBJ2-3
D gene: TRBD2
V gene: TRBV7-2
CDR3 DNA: TGTGCCAGCAGCTTAGCGCTAATGAGGCGGGGGGGCCAGGGCACGCAGTATTTT
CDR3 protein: CASSLALMRRGGQGTQYF